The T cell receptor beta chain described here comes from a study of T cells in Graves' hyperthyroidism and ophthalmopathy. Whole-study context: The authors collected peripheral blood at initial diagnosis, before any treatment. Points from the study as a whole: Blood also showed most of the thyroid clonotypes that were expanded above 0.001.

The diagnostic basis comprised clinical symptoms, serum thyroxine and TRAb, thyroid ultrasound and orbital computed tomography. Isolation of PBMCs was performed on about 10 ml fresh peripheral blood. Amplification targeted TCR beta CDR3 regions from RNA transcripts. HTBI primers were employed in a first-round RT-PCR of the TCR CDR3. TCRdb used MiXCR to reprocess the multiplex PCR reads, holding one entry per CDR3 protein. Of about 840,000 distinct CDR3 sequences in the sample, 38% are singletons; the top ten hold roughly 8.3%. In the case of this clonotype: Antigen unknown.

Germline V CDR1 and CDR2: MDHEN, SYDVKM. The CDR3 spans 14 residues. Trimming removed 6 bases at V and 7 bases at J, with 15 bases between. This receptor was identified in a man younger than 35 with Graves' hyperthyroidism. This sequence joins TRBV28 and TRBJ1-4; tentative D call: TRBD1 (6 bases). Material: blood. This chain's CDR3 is CASSQTGAGEKLFF. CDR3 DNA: TGTGCCAGCAGCCAGACAGGAGCCGGTGAAAAACTGTTTTTT. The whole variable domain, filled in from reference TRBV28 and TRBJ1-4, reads DVKVTQSSRYLVKRTGEKVFLECVQDMDHENMFWYRQDPGLGLRLIYFSYDVKMKEKGDIPEGYSVSREKKERFSLILESASTNQTSMYLCASSQTGAGEKLFFGSGTQLSVL.